Listed here are 28 T cell receptor beta chains from one sample, sequenced in a study of cytomegalovirus exposure and HLA in healthy donors. Profiling relied on immunoSEQ multiplex PCR, and the TCRdb table lists in-frame clones only, not all of them. The table has under 250,000 clones, around 78% seen once. Sequencing input: PBMCs. The receptors were gathered from a young woman in good health and CMV-seronegative.

The chain uses TRBV9 and TRBJ2-3; maybe TRBD1 (5 bases). The CDR3 spans 15 residues. Germline V gene sequence: CDR1 SGDLS, CDR2 YYNGEE. Trimming removed 3 bases at V and 0 bases at J, with 11 bases between. CDR3 nucleotide sequence: TGTGCCAGCAGCGCTTCGGCAGGGAGCACAGATACGCAGTATTTT. The encoded protein is CASSASAGSTDTQYF.

This clone was counted a few times. J is TRBJ1-2 and V is TRBV27; TRBD1 matches at 10 bases. CDR1 and CDR2 (germline): MNHEY, SMNVEV (reference sequence). Unmatched junction bases numbered 0, after V lost 3 bases and J lost 2 bases. CDR3 length: 14 amino acids. CDR3 sequence (DNA): TGTGCCAGCAGTTTGGGACAGGGGAACTATGGCTACACCTTC. It is translated as CASSLGQGNYGYTF.

V and J are TRBV6-1 and TRBJ2-7; 7 bases agree with TRBD1. Germline CDR1 reads MNHNS; CDR2 reads SASEGT. The CDR3 extends over 13 amino acids. V lost 2 bases to trimming and J lost 3 bases; unmatched junction nucleotides: 1. CDR3 in amino acids: CASSENRGYEQYF. The CDR3 DNA sequence: TGTGCCAGCAGTGAAAACAGGGGCTACGAGCAGTACTTC.

The chain couples TRBV11-2 to TRBJ1-1; TRBD1 matches at 7 bases. V was clipped by 6 bases and J by 1 base; unmatched bases: 5. The CDR3 contains 14 residues. Germline CDR1 reads SGHAT; CDR2 reads FQNNGV. The CDR3 here is CASRYRGGNTEAFF. The CDR3 nucleotides are TGTGCCAGCAGATACAGGGGTGGGAACACTGAAGCTTTCTTT.

The chain combines TRBV30 with TRBJ1-5, with D uncertain. V was pared by 2 bases and J by 5 bases, with 10 bases between. The germline V gene has CDR1 GTSNPN and CDR2 SVGIG (reference sequence). The CDR3 totals 13 residues. CDR3 sequence (DNA): TGTGCCTGGAGTTCCGACCGATATCAGCCCCAGCATTTT. Translation: CAWSSDRYQPQHF.

This chain links TRBV6-1 with TRBJ1-5; 9 bases match TRBD1. The ends lost 6 bases at V and 7 bases at J; junction bases unmatched: 10. This CDR3 is built from 15 residues. Germline V gives CDR1 MNHNS, CDR2 SASEGT. The CDR3 coding sequence is TGTGCCAGCAGACCTCCGGGACAGGGAGGACAGCCCCAGCATTTT. The encoded protein is CASRPPGQGGQPQHF.

The rearrangement links TRBV30 to TRBJ1-4, with a weak D call TRBD1 (5 bases). Germline V gene sequence: CDR1 GTSNPN, CDR2 SVGIG (reference sequence). The V end lost 7 bases, the J end lost 5 bases, and 20 bases lay between the germline ends. The length of the CDR3 is 15 residues. CDR3 nucleotide sequence: TGTGCCTCCCACTGGAAAGGACACCCCAATGAAAAACTGTTTTTT. Its protein product is CASHWKGHPNEKLFF.

Points on this clone: A clone one base away is much larger, so this may be a read error. This CDR3 is also generated by other DNA sequences in the sample. This chain connects TRBV2 to TRBJ1-5; possibly TRBD1 for D (6 bases). Trimming took off 5 bases at V and 4 bases at J, with 9 bases between the two ends. This CDR3 has 13 amino acids. CDR1 and CDR2 (germline): SNHLY, FYNNEI. CDR3 sequence reads: CASSLTGNQPQHF. The CDR3 coding sequence is TGTGCCAGCAGTCTGACAGGTAATCAGCCCCAGCATTTT.

This clone was counted a single time. This CDR3 is CASSLRGNTDTQYF. The CDR3 coding sequence is TGTGCCAGCAGCTTGCGAGGGAACACAGATACGCAGTATTTT. The V call is TRBV5-4, the J call TRBJ2-3; D is possibly TRBD2 (5 bases). This CDR3 spans 14 amino acids. Germline CDR1 reads SGHNT; CDR2 reads YYREEE (reference sequence). V was shortened by 1 base and J by 2 bases, with 8 bases between the two germline ends.

This rearrangement joins TRBV7-9 to TRBJ2-2; D perhaps matches TRBD1 (6 bases). The V end lost 7 bases, the J end lost 0 bases, and 15 bases lay between the germline ends. The CDR3 has 16 amino acids. Germline values: CDR1 SEHNR, CDR2 FQNEAQ (reference sequence). The CDR3 DNA sequence: TGTGCCAGCAACCCCACAGGGAACGCGAACACCGGGGAGCTGTTTTTT. Encoded protein: CASNPTGNANTGELFF.

The V and J genes are TRBV6-1 and TRBJ2-1, with TRBD1 matching over 10 bases. This CDR3 has 15 amino acids. Germline V CDR1 and CDR2: MNHNS, SASEGT. V was pared by 4 bases and J by 7 bases, with 7 bases of the junction left unmatched. CDR3 sequence (DNA): TGTGCCAGCAGTGCCCTGGGACAGGGGAAAAATGAGCAGTTCTTC. It translates to CASSALGQGKNEQFF.

The rearrangement uses TRBV10-2 and TRBJ2-7; D unresolved. The CDR3 spans 14 residues. Germline CDR1 is WSHSY and CDR2 is SAAADI. With 5 bases removed from V and 2 bases from J, the gap between germline ends came to 13 bases. In DNA form, the CDR3 reads TGCGCCAGCAGTCGGACGGATAGACCCTACGAGCAGTACTTC. Translation: CASSRTDRPYEQYF.

This chain connects TRBV10-1 to TRBJ2-5; D is unresolved. Germline values: CDR1 WNHNN, CDR2 SYGVQD (reference sequence). CDR3 size: 13 residues. Trimming took 5 bases from V and 4 from J, leaving 11 bases between them. Here the CDR3 DNA reads TGCGCCAGCAGTAACGGGCTAAGAGAGACCCAGTACTTC. Its protein product is CASSNGLRETQYF.

With regard to this clone: Other DNA sequences in the same sample also yield this CDR3. Here the CDR3 DNA reads TGTGCCAGCAGCTTAGACAGGAGCTCCTACGAGCAGTACTTC. It is translated as CASSLDRSSYEQYF. The chain has TRBV11-2 and TRBJ2-7; D gene unclear. The CDR3 runs to 14 residues. CDR1 and CDR2 (germline): SGHAT, FQNNGV. V was shortened by 0 bases and J by 0 bases, with 6 bases between the two germline ends.

The chain has TRBV6-5 and TRBJ1-4; D is unresolved. The germline V gene encodes CDR1 MNHEY and CDR2 SVGAGI. The CDR3 runs 14 residues. V gave up 5 bases and J gave up 8 bases, with 15 bases separating them. CDR3 DNA sequence: TGTGCCAGCAGTGTCGGTGGAGGCGAGGAAAAACTGTTTTTT. Protein product: CASSVGGGEEKLFF.

The rearrangement links TRBV25-1 to TRBJ2-7, with D possibly being TRBD1 (5 bases). Trimming removed 8 bases from V and 2 bases from J, with 13 bases in between. The CDR3 runs 13 residues. CDR1 MGHDK and CDR2 SYGVNS come from the germline V gene. For the CDR3, the DNA is TGTGCCAGCGGGTGGCCAGGGACCTACGAGCAGTACTTC. Its translation: CASGWPGTYEQYF.

Here the CDR3 DNA reads TGTGCCAGCAGTGACTCGAGGGGAAGCGGAAACACCATATATTTT. This translates into CASSDSRGSGNTIYF. The chain uses TRBV25-1 and TRBJ1-3, with a possible D match to TRBD1 (5 bases). Trimming stripped 3 bases from V and 4 bases from J, with 13 bases between. This CDR3 contains 15 residues. Germline V gene lookup returns CDR1 MGHDK and CDR2 SYGVNS.

The rearrangement links TRBV5-1 to TRBJ1-1; weak D call: TRBD1 (5 bases). The V and J ends lost 0 bases and 0 bases respectively, with 12 bases between them. CDR1 and CDR2 (germline): SGHRS, YFSETQ. This CDR3 has 16 amino acids. CDR3 in amino acids: CASSLASEGLNTEAFF. DNA for the CDR3: TGCGCCAGCAGCTTGGCCTCGGAGGGGCTGAACACTGAAGCTTTCTTT.

This clone showed up just once. This rearrangement joins TRBV9 to TRBJ1-4, with D tentatively TRBD1 (5 bases). The CDR3 totals 14 residues. V was clipped by 3 bases and J by 8 bases, with 14 bases between them. CDR1 SGDLS and CDR2 YYNGEE come from the germline V gene. CDR3: CASSGVGRGEKLFF. The CDR3 region has the DNA TGTGCCAGCAGCGGGGTCGGGAGGGGAGAAAAACTGTTTTTT.

The chain joins TRBV27 to TRBJ2-3, with 7 bases identical to TRBD2. V dropped 10 bases and J dropped 4; count of bases not matched to a gene: 11. Germline loops: CDR1 MNHEY, CDR2 SMNVEV (reference sequence). CDR3 size: 14 residues. CDR3 protein: CATKWGGSADTQYF. CDR3 coding DNA: TGTGCCACGAAATGGGGGGGTAGCGCAGATACGCAGTATTTT.

A remark on this clone: Germline is not matched at one junction end, which may reflect a read error. This chain joins TRBV10-2 and TRBJ2-7; D unclear. The CDR3 has 15 residues. Germline-derived CDR1 and CDR2 are WSHSY and SAAADI. The CDR3 reads CASSGTQVGTYGQYF. The CDR3 DNA reads TGCGCCAGCAGTGGGACCCAGGTGGGCACCTACGGGCAGTACTTC.

The chain uses TRBV30 and TRBJ2-1; 7 nucleotides align to TRBD1. The CDR3 runs to 11 residues. In germline, CDR1 is GTSNPN, CDR2 SVGIG (reference sequence). V shed 6 bases, J shed 6 bases, and the junction held 2 bases outside the gene matches. The chain's CDR3 is CACDRVNEQFF. The CDR3, as DNA: TGTGCCTGCGACAGGGTCAATGAGCAGTTCTTC.

With regard to this clone: A much larger clone differs from this one at a single base, so this may be a read error. Other nucleotide sequences in the sample specify the same CDR3. The V call is TRBV6-4, the J call TRBJ2-3; D gene ambiguous. Trimming shortened V by 3 bases and J by 0 bases, and 4 bases separated the two germline ends. CDR3 length: 13 amino acids. Germline V lookup: CDR1 MRHNA, CDR2 SNTAGT. CDR3 in amino acids: CASSEGSTDTQYF. CDR3 nucleotides: TGTGCCAGCAGTGAAGGGAGCACAGATACGCAGTATTTT.

The chain couples TRBV7-8 to TRBJ1-5, with 8 positions matching TRBD1. V trimming: 6 bases; J trimming: 7 bases; junction bases outside the gene matches: 14. The CDR3 is 16 amino acids. Germline V CDR1 and CDR2: SGHVS, FQNEAQ. The CDR3 protein is CASRPDRVTAAQPQHF. DNA for the CDR3: TGTGCCAGCAGACCGGACAGGGTAACCGCGGCCCAGCCCCAGCATTTT. The full variable domain, rest sourced from reference TRBV7-8 and TRBJ1-5, is GAGVSQSPRYKVAKRGQDVALRCDPISGHVSLFWYQQALGQGPEFLTYFQNEAQLDKSGLPSDRFFAERPEGSVSTLKIQRTQQEDSAVYLCASRPDRVTAAQPQHFGDGTRLSIL.

The chain uses TRBV19 and TRBJ2-2, with D perhaps being TRBD1 or TRBD2 (5 bases each). The V and J ends lost 5 bases and 2 bases respectively, with 12 bases between them. Germline CDR1 LNHDA, CDR2 SQIVND (reference sequence). The CDR3 extends over 15 amino acids. The CDR3 region has the DNA TGTGCCAGTAGTTCGCCAGGGAGTAACACCGGGGAGCTGTTTTTT. Protein sequence: CASSSPGSNTGELFF.

The chain has TRBV12-5 and TRBJ2-1, with D perhaps TRBD2 (6 bases). Germline CDR1 LGHNT, CDR2 FRNRAP. Between the trimmed V and J ends, which lost 5 bases and 9 bases, there was a span of 11 bases. The CDR3 has 12 residues. The CDR3 DNA reads TGTGCTAGTGGTCCGGGACTCTCTGAGCAGTTCTTC. This encodes CASGPGLSEQFF.

V and J are TRBV5-6 and TRBJ1-1, with D maybe TRBD1 (5 bases). The germline V gene encodes CDR1 SGHDT and CDR2 YYEEEE. The CDR3 runs 17 residues. Trimming left V 4 bases short and J 1 base short, with 20 bases between. The CDR3 sequence: CASSLGGTTTRNTEAFF. The CDR3 DNA sequence: TGTGCCAGCAGCCTCGGAGGGACCACCACTCGGAACACTGAAGCTTTCTTT.

The genes are TRBV18 and TRBJ2-2; D not certain. Germline assignment: CDR1 KGHSH and CDR2 LQKENI. The CDR3 covers 15 residues. With 2 bases removed from V and 8 bases from J, the gap between germline ends came to 15 bases. The DNA for the CDR3 is TGTGCCAGCTCACCAAGGCGGAGTGGTCTGGGGGAGCTGTTTTTT. Its translation: CASSPRRSGLGELFF. The full variable domain, rest sourced from reference TRBV18 and TRBJ2-2, is NAGVMQNPRHLVRRRGQEARLRCSPMKGHSHVYWYRQLPEEGLKFMVYLQKENIIDESGMPKERFSAEFPKEGPSILRIQQVVRGDSAAYFCASSPRRSGLGELFFGEGSRLTVL.